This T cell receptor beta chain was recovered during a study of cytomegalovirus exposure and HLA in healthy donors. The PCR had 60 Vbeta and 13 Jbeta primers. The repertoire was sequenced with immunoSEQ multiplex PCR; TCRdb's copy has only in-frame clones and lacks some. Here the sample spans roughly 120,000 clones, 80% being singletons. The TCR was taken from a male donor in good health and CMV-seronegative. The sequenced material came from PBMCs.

CDR3 in DNA: TGTGCCAGTAGTATAGGTCCTTTTTTGACCCAGTACTTC. It specifies CASSIGPFLTQYF. The chain employs TRBV19 and TRBJ2-5; D gene ambiguous. The germline V gene encodes CDR1 LNHDA and CDR2 SQIVND (reference sequence). V lost 1 base to trimming and J lost 7 bases, with 10 bases between them. The CDR3 runs 13 residues. The full variable domain, in which reference TRBV19 and TRBJ2-5 provide the parts outside the CDR3, is DGGITQSPKYLFRKEGQNVTLSCEQNLNHDAMYWYRQDPGQGLRLIYYSQIVNDFQKGDIAEGYSVSREKKESFPLTVTSAQKNPTAFYLCASSIGPFLTQYFGPGTRLLVL.